This TCR beta chain was profiled in a study of CD8+CD57+ T cells in acquired aplastic anemia. Study at large: Sorting CD4+ and CD8+ cells gave DNA averaging approximately 3 ug. Mean read depth for CD4+ cells from healthy donors was approximately 10 million.

This clonotype showed up many times. The antigen is undetermined. Findings and limits, study-wide: The study identified twenty-nine CD8+ CDR3 sequences shared by patients and controls. Controls and patients did not differ significantly in CD8+ Simpson's diversity.

Researchers used genomic DNA as the template to profile TCR beta VDJ and CDR3. TCRdb called the reads again in MiXCR, with one record for every CDR3 protein. The top ten clones hold about 9% of a sample with about 68,000 distinct CDR3 sequences, roughly half of them seen once. V lost 4 bases to trimming and J lost 3 bases, with 13 bases between them. Germline V gene data show CDR1 as MNHEY and CDR2 as SMNVEV (reference sequence). The CDR3 runs to 14 residues. The V and J genes are TRBV27 and TRBJ2-7, with D maybe TRBD1 (6 bases). The specimen was sorted CD4+, CD8+, or CD8+CD57+ T cells (not recorded which) from PBMCs. This sequence was found in a human donor in good health, serving as a control. CDR3 residues: CASSSPGRGYEQYF. The CDR3 DNA reads as TGTGCCAGCAGTTCCCCGGGCAGGGGCTACGAGCAGTACTTC.